This T cell receptor beta chain was profiled in a study of cytomegalovirus exposure and HLA in healthy donors. General study findings and limits: A list of around 150 TCR beta chains associated with cytomegalovirus was given. Many donors shared some public TCRs, even though most TCR sequences were rare. Presence/absence analyses treated sequencing depth as roughly uniform across donors.

Germline V gene sequence: CDR1 MNHEY, CDR2 SMNVEV (reference sequence). V shed 7 bases and J shed 5 bases, with 14 bases lying between them. The CDR3 totals 13 residues. The PCR used 60 Vbeta and 13 Jbeta primers. The method was immunoSEQ multiplex PCR; TCRdb's version includes in-frame clones alone and lacks a portion of them. The sample comprises some 120,000 clones, roughly 78% of which are singletons, and 1% rests with the top ten. On this clone: Its cognate antigen is unknown.

This TCR was recovered from a man aged 40-49 years in good health and CMV-seronegative. The chain employs TRBV27 and TRBJ1-2; TRBD1 is a possible D gene (5 bases). The sequencing input was PBMCs. The CDR3 bases are TGTGCCAGCAAGCCTGGAGGGGATTATGGCTACACCTTC. This gives the protein CASKPGGDYGYTF.